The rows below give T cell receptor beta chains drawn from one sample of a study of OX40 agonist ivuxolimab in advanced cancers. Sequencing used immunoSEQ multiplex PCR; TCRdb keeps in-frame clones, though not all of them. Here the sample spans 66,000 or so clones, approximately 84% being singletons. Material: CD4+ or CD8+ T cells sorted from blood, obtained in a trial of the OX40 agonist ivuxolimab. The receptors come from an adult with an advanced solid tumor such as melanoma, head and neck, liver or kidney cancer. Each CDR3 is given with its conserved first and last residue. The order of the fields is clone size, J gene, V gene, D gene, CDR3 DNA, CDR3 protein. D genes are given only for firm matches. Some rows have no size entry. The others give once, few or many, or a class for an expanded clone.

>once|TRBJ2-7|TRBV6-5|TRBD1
TGTGCCAGCAGTTACTCGACAGGGGTCAGCTCCTACGAGCAGTACTTC
CASSYSTGVSSYEQYF
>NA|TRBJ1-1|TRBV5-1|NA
TGCGCCAGCAGCTTGATCGGGGGTGGGGACACTGAAGCTTTCTTT
CASSLIGGGDTEAFF
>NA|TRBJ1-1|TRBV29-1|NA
TGCAGCGTTGAGGCAGGGTGGAGCACTGAAGCTTTCTTT
CSVEAGWSTEAFF
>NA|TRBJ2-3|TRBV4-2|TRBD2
TGTGCCAGCAGCCAACTTATCGGGGGGGGAACAGATACGCAGTATTTT
CASSQLIGGGTDTQYF
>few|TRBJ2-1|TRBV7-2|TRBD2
TGTGCCAGCAGGACGGAGGCGGGACTAGCGGGGGGCAGATACAATGAGCAGTTCTTC
CASRTEAGLAGGRYNEQFF
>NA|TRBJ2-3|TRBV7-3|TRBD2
TGTGCCAGCAGCCCTAGCGGGGGGGGAACAGATACGCAGTATTTT
CASSPSGGGTDTQYF
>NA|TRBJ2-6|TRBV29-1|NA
TGCAGCGCCCCGGTCGGGTCTGGGGCCAACGTCCTGACTTTC
CSAPVGSGANVLTF
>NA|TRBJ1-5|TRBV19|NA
TGTGCCAGTAGTATAGTTGGTCAGCCCCAGCATTTT
CASSIVGQPQHF
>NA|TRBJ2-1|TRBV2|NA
TGTGCCAGCAGTGGAGGGGCGGGATTTTACAATGAGCAGTTCTTC
CASSGGAGFYNEQFF
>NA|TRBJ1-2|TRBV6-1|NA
TGTGCCAGCAGACCCGACAGCTATGGCTACACCTTC
CASRPDSYGYTF
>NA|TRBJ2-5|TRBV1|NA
TGCACCAGCAGCCAAGATCCGTCCGGGACAGGGATCTTCATGGAGACCCAGTACTTC
CTSSQDPSGTGIFMETQYF
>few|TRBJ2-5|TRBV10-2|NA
TGCGCCAGCAGTGAGTCACGGGGGGCCCAAGAGACCCAGTACTTC
CASSESRGAQETQYF
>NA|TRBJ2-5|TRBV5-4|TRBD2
TGTGCCAGCAGCTGGGGGAGGGCTGGAGAGACCCAGTACTTC
CASSWGRAGETQYF
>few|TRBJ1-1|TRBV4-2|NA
TGTGCCAGCAGCCAAGTAGGGGCCGGAGGCACTGAAGCTTTCTTT
CASSQVGAGGTEAFF
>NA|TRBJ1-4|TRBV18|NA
TGTGCCAGCTCACCACAGGGACCTGAAAAACTGTTTTTT
CASSPQGPEKLFF
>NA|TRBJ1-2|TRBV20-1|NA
TGCAGTGCTAGCCTCGGGGATGGCTACACCTTC
CSASLGDGYTF
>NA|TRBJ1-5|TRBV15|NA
TGTGCCACCAGCAGAGAACAGAATAGCAATCAGCCCCAGCATTTT
CATSREQNSNQPQHF
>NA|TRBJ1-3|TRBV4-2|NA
TGTGCCAGCAGCCAAGATACGACAATGGGAGCTGTGGGAAACACCATATATTTT
CASSQDTTMGAVGNTIYF
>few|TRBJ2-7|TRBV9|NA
TGTGCCAGCAGCTTGGGGGGAACCTACGAGCAGTACTTC
CASSLGGTYEQYF
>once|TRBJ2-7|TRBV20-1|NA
TGCAGTGCTAGTATAAGGTACGAGCAGTACTTC
CSASIRYEQYF